This T cell receptor (beta chain) comes out of a study of memory CD4+ T cells and cytomegalovirus serostatus. Profiling relied on immunoSEQ multiplex PCR, and the TCRdb table lists in-frame clones only, not all of them. This table has tens of thousands of clones, approximately 82% appearing once. Single viable CD3+CD4+CD8-CD45RO+ cells were sorted as the memory CD4+ T cells. This CDR3 has 15 amino acids. Germline CDR1 reads LGHNA; CDR2 reads YNFKEQ. The V segment lost 0 bases and the J segment 5 bases; nucleotides outside the gene matches: 5. The sample was memory CD4+ T cells from blood. This sequence joins TRBV4-2 and TRBJ2-5, with TRBD2 matching 8 bases. The TCR sequence derives from an adult in good health and CMV-seronegative. The CDR3 DNA reads as TGTGCCAGCAGCCAAGATGTTAGCGGGGTTGAGACCCAGTACTTC. Protein: CASSQDVSGVETQYF.